This T cell receptor (beta chain) was recorded in a study of blood T cell repertoires in COVID-19 (dated by TCRdb to about 2020). About the investigation overall: The collaborator samples originated in the United States, Italy and Spain and spanned the acute and convalescent phases of COVID-19. Where HLA class I and class II types were available, the types were taken from metadata supplied by the sample provider, not from assay-based typing. A freely available public database, intended as a resource for researchers studying the immune response to SARS-CoV-2, is where the repertoires were released. Subjects who had been exposed to COVID-19, were actively infected with it, or had recovered from it provided the deeply sampled blood TCRbeta repertoires that made up the dataset. Samples were obtained from the ongoing ImmuneRACE study (first 160 participants) and from about 1,300 subjects provided by 6 global collaborators. Sample metadata almost always included a de-identified subject ID, COVID-19 status, age in years and sex. The material from the prospective study consisted of cDNA or gDNA derived from T cells, B-cell-depleted T cells, or PBMCs.

The CDR3 starts with the cysteine, ends with the phenylalanine, and has 15 residues. The sequence is cut down to CDR3 DNA, 45 bases in frame from base 1. According to the germline V gene, CDR1 reads SGHAT and CDR2 reads FQNNGV. After removal of 4 bases from V and 10 bases from J, the junction retains 8 bases not matched to a gene. TCRbeta CDR3 regions were amplified from genomic DNA using the immunoSEQ Assay, a bias-controlled multiplex PCR. Under the source paper's analysis protocol: The number of nucleated cells in each sample was estimated from the amplification of reference gene primers within the assay. To quantify the absolute abundance of each unique TCRbeta CDR3 rearrangement, sequence reads were collapsed and filtered. For each sample, productive Simpson clonality was calculated as the square root of Simpson's diversity index across productive rearrangements. Here the immuneACCESS table is served through TCRdb, limited to in-frame sequences with V and J called. Missing clones are a known gap in these copies; in checked studies unresolved V genes cover under half, and the rest lacks a known reason. That table supplies the V and J calls and clone size; D and trimming were determined from the DNA. The sample profile shows roughly 330,000 clones; 70% to 90% of them were found once. Together, the top ten hold roughly 5.2% of the sample.

On the study overall, not on this receptor specifically: The quantity of clinical and demographic metadata differed by source and by participant and was supplied without curation.

Notes on this clone: It has no known antigen specificity. No clone much larger than this one lies a single base away; base qualities are absent.

Enrolling through a virtual design, the prospective study's participants ranged in age from roughly 18 to 89 years and lived across some 22 United States geographic areas. To assign participants to cohorts, the prospective study relied on clinical history that participants themselves reported in a screening survey and a study questionnaire. For ImmuneRACE Cohort 3, a participant was defined as recovered based on two consecutive negative NP/OP PCR tests, clearance by a healthcare professional, or resolution of symptoms. In the prospective study, whole blood, serum and a nasopharyngeal or oropharyngeal swab were collected from each participant by mobile phlebotomists. Participants in the prospective study had the option to provide additional blood draws and questionnaires over an approximately 2-month period. Before DNA extraction, blood samples from the prospective study were shipped at room temperature or frozen.

The V and J genes are TRBV11-2 and TRBJ1-6; TRBD1 matches 9 bases in the middle. Source material: PBMCs or T cells enriched from blood (not recorded which). The receptor was isolated from a woman in her twenties or thirties who had recovered from COVID-19. CDR3 region: CASSYQTGGNSPLHF. The DNA sequence follows: TGTGCCAGCAGCTACCAGACAGGGGGTAACTCACCCCTCCACTTT.